The clone carrying this T cell receptor beta chain appeared a few times. Its cognate antigen is unknown. The time point here: week 5, during vaccination. Every single dose of the vaccine, 300 ug of mutant IDH1 20-mer peptide, came with topical imiquimod. Per germline, CDR1 LNHDA and CDR2 SQIVND (reference sequence). V gave up 4 bases and J gave up 4 bases, with 10 bases separating them. The CDR3 consists of 13 residues. The data originate from a study of a mutant IDH1 vaccine in newly diagnosed glioma. Study context: Sex among treated patients split approximately 62% male, roughly 38% female; mean age was roughly 40 years. Those enrolled had earlier been treated with radiotherapy, temozolomide, or both, mostly both.

Findings and limits, study-wide: Most patients, 93.3%, showed vaccine-induced immune responses.

Assay used: immunoSEQ multiplex PCR; TCRdb lists only in-frame clones, some missing. Here the sample spans around 40,000 clones, roughly 76% being singletons. The sequenced sample was PBMCs, obtained from a glioma patient whose treatment included an IDH1 peptide vaccine. The TCR comes from a man aged 50-60 years with glioma. The chain joins TRBV19 to TRBJ1-1, with D maybe TRBD1 (5 bases). This CDR3 is CASSTEGSTEAFF. The CDR3 DNA follows: TGTGCCAGTAGTACCGAGGGGAGCACTGAAGCTTTCTTT.